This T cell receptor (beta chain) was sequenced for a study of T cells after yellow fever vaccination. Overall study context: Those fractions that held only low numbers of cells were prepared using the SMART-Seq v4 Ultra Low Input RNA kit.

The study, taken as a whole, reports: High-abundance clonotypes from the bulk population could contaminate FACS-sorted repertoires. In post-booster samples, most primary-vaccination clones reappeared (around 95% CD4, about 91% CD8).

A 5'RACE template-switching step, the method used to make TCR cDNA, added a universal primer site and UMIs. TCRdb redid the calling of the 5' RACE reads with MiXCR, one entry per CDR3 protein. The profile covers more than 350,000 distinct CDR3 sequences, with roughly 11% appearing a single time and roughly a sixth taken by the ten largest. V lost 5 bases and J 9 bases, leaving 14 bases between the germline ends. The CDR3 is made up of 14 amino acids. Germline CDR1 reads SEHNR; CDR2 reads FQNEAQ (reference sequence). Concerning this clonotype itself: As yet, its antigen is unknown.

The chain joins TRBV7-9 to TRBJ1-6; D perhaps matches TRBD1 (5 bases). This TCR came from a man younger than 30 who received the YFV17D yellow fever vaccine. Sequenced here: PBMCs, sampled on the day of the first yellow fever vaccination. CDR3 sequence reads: CASSRAGGFSPLHF. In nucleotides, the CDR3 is TGTGCCAGCAGCCGGGCGGGGGGTTTTTCACCCCTCCACTTT.